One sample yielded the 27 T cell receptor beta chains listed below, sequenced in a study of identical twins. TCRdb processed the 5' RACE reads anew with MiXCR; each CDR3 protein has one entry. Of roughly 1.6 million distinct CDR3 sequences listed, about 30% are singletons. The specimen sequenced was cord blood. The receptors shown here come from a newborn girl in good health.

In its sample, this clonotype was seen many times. The CDR3 bases are TGCAGTGCTAGAGTGTCTAGCGTCTCCTACGAGCAGTACTTC. Residues: CSARVSSVSYEQYF. This chain links TRBV20-1 with TRBJ2-7, with D perhaps TRBD2 (6 bases). V was cut by 1 base and J by 0 bases, with 10 bases left in between. The CDR3 runs 14 residues. CDR1 is DFQATT and CDR2 is SNEGSKA in the germline V gene (reference sequence).

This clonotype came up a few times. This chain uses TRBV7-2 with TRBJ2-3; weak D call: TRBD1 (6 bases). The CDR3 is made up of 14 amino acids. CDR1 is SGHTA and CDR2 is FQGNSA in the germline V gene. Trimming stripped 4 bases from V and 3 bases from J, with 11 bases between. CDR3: CASSYRVRTDTQYF. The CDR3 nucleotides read TGTGCCAGCAGCTACAGGGTTCGAACAGATACGCAGTATTTT.

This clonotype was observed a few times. The CDR3 nucleotides read TGTGCCAGCAGTTTAAGGTCGACAGCTGAAAAACTGTTTTTT. This sequence encodes CASSLRSTAEKLFF. The gene calls are TRBV28 and TRBJ1-4; tentatively, D is TRBD1 (5 bases). The germline V gene encodes CDR1 MDHEN and CDR2 SYDVKM. The CDR3 spans 14 residues. The V end lost 2 bases, the J end lost 7 bases, and 11 bases lay between the germline ends.

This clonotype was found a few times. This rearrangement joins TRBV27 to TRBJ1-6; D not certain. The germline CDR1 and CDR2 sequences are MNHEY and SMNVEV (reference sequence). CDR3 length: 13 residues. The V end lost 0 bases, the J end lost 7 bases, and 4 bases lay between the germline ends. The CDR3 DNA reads TGTGCCAGCAGTTTATCCAAAAATTCACCCCTCCACTTT. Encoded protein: CASSLSKNSPLHF.

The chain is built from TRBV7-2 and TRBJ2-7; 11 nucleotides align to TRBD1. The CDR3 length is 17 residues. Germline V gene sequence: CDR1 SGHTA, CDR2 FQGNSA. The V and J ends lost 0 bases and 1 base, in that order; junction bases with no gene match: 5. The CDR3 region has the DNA TGTGCCAGCAGCTTAGCTGGGACAGGGGGGCAGTCCTACGAGCAGTACTTC. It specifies CASSLAGTGGQSYEQYF. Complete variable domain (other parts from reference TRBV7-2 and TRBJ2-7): GAGVSQSPSNKVTEKGKDVELRCDPISGHTALYWYRQSLGQGLEFLIYFQGNSAPDKSGLPSDRFSAERTGGSVSTLTIQRTQQEDSAVYLCASSLAGTGGQSYEQYFGPGTRLTVT.

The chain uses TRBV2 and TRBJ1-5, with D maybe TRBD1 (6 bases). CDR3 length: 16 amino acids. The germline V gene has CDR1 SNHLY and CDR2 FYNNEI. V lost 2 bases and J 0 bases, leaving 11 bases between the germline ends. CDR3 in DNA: TGTGCCAGCAGTGAAAGAAGGACAGTTAGCAATCAGCCCCAGCATTTT. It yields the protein CASSERRTVSNQPQHF.

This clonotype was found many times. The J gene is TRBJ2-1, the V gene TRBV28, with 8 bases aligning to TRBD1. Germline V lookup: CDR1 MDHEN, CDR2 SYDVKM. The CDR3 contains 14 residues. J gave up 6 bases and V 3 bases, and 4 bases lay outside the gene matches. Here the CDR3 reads CASSFEDRVNEQFF. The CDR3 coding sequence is TGTGCCAGCAGTTTTGAGGACAGGGTCAATGAGCAGTTCTTC.

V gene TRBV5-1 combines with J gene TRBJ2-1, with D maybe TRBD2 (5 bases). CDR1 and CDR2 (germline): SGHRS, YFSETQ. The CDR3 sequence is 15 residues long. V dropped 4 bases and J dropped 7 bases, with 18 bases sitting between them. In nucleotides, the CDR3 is TGCGCCAGCAGCCCGCATGGGGTTACTAGAAATGAGCAGTTCTTC. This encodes CASSPHGVTRNEQFF.

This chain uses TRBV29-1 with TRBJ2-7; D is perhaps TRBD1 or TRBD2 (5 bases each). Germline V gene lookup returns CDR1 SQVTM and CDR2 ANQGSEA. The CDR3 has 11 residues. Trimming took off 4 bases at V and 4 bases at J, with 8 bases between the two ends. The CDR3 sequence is CSVVWGYEQYF. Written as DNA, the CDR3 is TGCAGCGTTGTATGGGGGTACGAGCAGTACTTC.

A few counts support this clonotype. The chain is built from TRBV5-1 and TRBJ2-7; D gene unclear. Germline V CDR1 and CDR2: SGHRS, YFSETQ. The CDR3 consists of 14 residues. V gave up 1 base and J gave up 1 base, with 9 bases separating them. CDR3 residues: CASSLFVESYEQYF. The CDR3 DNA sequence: TGCGCCAGCAGCTTGTTTGTGGAGTCCTACGAGCAGTACTTC.

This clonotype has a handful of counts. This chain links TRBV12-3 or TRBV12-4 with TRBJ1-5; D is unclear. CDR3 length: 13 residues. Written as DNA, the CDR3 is TGTGCTACAAAGGCGGATAGCAATCAGCCCCAGCATTTT. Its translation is CATKADSNQPQHF.

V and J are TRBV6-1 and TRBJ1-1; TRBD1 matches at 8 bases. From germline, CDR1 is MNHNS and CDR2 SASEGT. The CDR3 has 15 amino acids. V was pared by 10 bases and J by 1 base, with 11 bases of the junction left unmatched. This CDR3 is CATKSPQGGNTEAFF. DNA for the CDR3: TGTGCCACCAAATCCCCACAGGGGGGGAACACTGAAGCTTTCTTT.

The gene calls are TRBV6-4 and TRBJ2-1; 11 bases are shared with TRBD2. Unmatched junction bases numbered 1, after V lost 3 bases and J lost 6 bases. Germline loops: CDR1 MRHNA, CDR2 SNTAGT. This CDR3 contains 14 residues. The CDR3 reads CASSELAGVNEQFF. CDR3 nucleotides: TGTGCCAGCAGTGAACTAGCGGGGGTCAATGAGCAGTTCTTC.

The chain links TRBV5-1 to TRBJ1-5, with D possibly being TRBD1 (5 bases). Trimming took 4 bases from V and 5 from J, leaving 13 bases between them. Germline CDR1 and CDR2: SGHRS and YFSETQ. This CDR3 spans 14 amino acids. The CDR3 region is CASSASGGHQPQHF. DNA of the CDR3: TGCGCCAGCAGCGCAAGCGGGGGTCATCAGCCCCAGCATTTT.

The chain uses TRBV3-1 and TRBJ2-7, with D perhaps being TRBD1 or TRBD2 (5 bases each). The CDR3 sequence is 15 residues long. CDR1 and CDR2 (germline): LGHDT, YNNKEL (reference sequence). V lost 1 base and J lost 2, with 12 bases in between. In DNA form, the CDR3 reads TGTGCCAGCAGCCAAGGTGGGGGTCCTCCCTACGAGCAGTACTTC. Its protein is CASSQGGGPPYEQYF.

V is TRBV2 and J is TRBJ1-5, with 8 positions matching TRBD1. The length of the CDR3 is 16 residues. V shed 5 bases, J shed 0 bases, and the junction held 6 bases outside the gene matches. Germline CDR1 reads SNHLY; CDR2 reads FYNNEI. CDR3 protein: CASSSTGQGSNQPQHF. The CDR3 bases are TGTGCCAGCAGTTCTACCGGACAGGGTAGCAATCAGCCCCAGCATTTT.

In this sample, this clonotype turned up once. CDR3: CASSTGLAGVSIQETQYF. CDR3 DNA: TGCGCCAGCAGCACGGGACTAGCGGGGGTTTCCATTCAAGAGACCCAGTACTTC. This chain joins TRBV5-1 and TRBJ2-7; 14 nucleotides match TRBD2. Matching the DNA end better, TRBJ2-5 makes the J call doubtful. Germline CDR1 and CDR2: SGHRS and YFSETQ. The CDR3 spans 18 residues.

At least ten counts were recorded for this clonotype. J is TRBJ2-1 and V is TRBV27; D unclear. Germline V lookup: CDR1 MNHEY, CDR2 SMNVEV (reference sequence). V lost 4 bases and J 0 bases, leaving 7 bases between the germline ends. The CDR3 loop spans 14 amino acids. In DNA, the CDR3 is TGTGCCAGCAGTTCCCCGAGCTCCTACAATGAGCAGTTCTTC. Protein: CASSSPSSYNEQFF.

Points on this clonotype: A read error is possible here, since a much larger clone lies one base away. This CDR3 reads CASSSTTEQFF. CDR3 DNA: TGTGCCAGCAGTTCGACCACTGAGCAGTTCTTC. V is TRBV27 and J is TRBJ2-1, with no clear D. The CDR3 has 11 residues. The V end lost 4 bases, the J end lost 9 bases, and 7 bases lay between the germline ends. Germline V lookup: CDR1 MNHEY, CDR2 SMNVEV (reference sequence).

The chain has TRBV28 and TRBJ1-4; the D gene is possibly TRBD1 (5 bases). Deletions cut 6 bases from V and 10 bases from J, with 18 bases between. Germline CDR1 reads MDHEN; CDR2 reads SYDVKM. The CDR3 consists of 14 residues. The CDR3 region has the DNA TGTGCCAGCAGCCTCAGGGAGGGATGGAGAAAACTGTTTTTT. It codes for CASSLREGWRKLFF.

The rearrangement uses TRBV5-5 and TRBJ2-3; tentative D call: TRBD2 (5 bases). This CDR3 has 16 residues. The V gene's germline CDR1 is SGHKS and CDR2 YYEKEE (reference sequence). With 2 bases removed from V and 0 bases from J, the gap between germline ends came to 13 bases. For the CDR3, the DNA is TGTGCCAGCAGCTTACCCCCGGGGTCTAGCACAGATACGCAGTATTTT. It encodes CASSLPPGSSTDTQYF. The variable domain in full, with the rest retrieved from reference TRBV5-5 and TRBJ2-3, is DAGVTQSPTHLIKTRGQQVTLRCSPISGHKSVSWYQQVLGQGPQFIFQYYEKEERGRGNFPDRFSARQFPNYSSELNVNALLLGDSALYLCASSLPPGSSTDTQYFGPGTRLTVL.

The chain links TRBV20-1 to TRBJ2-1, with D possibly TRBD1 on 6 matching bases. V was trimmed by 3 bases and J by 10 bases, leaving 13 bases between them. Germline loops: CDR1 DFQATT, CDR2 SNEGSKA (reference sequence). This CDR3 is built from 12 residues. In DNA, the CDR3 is TGCAGTGCTAGGACAGGAACCTACGAGCAGTTCTTC. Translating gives CSARTGTYEQFF.

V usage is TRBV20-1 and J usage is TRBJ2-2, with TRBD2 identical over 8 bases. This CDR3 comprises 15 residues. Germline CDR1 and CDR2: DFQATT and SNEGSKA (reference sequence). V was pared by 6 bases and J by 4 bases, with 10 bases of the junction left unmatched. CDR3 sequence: CSALSAGGLTGELFF. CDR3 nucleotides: TGCAGTGCCCTCAGTGCGGGGGGCCTCACCGGGGAGCTGTTTTTT.

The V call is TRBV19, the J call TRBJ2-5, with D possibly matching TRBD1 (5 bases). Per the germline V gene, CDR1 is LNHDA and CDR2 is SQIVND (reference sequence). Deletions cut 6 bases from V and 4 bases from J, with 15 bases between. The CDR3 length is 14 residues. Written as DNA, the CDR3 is TGTGCCAGTAGCCCTACAGGTATAGGAGAGACCCAGTACTTC. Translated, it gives CASSPTGIGETQYF. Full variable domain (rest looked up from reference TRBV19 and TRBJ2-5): DGGITQSPKYLFRKEGQNVTLSCEQNLNHDAMYWYRQDPGQGLRLIYYSQIVNDFQKGDIAEGYSVSREKKESFPLTVTSAQKNPTAFYLCASSPTGIGETQYFGPGTRLLVL.

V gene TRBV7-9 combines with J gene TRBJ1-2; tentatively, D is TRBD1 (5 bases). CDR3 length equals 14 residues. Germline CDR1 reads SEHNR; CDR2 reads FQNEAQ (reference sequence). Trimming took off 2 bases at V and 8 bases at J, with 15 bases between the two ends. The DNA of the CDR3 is TGTGCCAGCAGCTTAACTGAATATGGGGCGGGCTACACCTTC. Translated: CASSLTEYGAGYTF.

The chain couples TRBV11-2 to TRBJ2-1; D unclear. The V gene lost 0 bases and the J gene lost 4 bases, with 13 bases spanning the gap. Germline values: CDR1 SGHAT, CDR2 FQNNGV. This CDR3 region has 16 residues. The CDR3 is CASSLEPPWPYNEQFF. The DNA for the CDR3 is TGTGCCAGCAGCTTAGAACCCCCCTGGCCGTACAATGAGCAGTTCTTC.

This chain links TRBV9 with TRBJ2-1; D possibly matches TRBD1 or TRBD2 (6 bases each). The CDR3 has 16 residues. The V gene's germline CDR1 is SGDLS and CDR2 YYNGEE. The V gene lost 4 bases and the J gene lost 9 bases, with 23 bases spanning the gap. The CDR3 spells CASSTWIETGAGEQFF. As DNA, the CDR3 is TGTGCCAGCAGCACGTGGATCGAGACGGGGGCAGGTGAGCAGTTCTTC.